This T cell receptor (beta chain) is drawn from a study of liver allograft versus peripheral blood T cells. In the study overall: Transplanted livers held T cell receptor repertoires, and these were compared with repertoires in recipients' peripheral blood.

TCRdb analysed the reads with MiXCR anew, one entry per CDR3 protein. Among around 1,800 distinct CDR3 sequences listed, 14% to 15% were seen once. Judged by abundance, this clonotype is large. Its target is not known. Study-wide results and limits: Liver allograft T cell receptor repertoires were reported to differ from peripheral blood repertoires.

The CDR3 has 15 amino acids. Germline loops: CDR1 SGHDT, CDR2 YYEEEE. Between the trimmed V and J ends, which lost 0 bases and 4 bases, there was a span of 13 bases. The chain recombines TRBV5-6 with TRBJ1-2, with D perhaps matching TRBD1 (6 bases). The clonotype comes from a human patient who had a liver transplant. A share of the T cells may be of graft donor origin. The DNA for the CDR3 is TGTGCCAGCAGCTTGGTCCCGGACAGTAGCTATGGCTACACCTTC. Translated: CASSLVPDSSYGYTF.